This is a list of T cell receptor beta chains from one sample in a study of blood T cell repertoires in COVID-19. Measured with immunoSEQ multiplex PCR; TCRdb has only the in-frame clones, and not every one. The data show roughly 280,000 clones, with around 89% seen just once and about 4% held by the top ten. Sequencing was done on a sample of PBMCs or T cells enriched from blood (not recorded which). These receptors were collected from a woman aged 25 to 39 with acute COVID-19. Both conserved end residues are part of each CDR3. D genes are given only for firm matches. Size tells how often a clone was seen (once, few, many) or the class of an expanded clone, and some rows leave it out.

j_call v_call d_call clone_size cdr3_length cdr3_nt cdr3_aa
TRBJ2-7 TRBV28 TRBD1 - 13 TGTGCCAGCACCGGGACAGGGGTCCGCGAGCAGTACTTC CASTGTGVREQYF
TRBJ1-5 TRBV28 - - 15 TGTGCCAGCAGATCCCCTACAGGGACGAATCAGCCCCAGCATTTT CASRSPTGTNQPQHF
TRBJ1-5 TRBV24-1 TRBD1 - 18 TGTGCCACCACCGAAACTCCGGACGTGGACAGGGTCAATCAGCCCCAGCATTTT CATTETPDVDRVNQPQHF
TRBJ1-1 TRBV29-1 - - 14 TGCAGCGTTGGGGGAGGGGCCGGGGTCACTGAAGCTTTCTTT CSVGGGAGVTEAFF
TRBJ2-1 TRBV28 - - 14 TGTGCCAGCAGTCCCAGGGTCGAGGACAATGAGCAGTTCTTC CASSPRVEDNEQFF
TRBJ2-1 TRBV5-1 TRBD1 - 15 TGCGCCAGCAGCTTCCGGGGGACAGGGGCCAATGAGCAGTTCTTC CASSFRGTGANEQFF
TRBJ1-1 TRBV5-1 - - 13 TGCGCCAGCAGCTCACAGGGGAACACTGAAGCTTTCTTT CASSSQGNTEAFF
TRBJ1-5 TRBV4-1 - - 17 TGCGCCAGCAGCCAAGTTTCGCAGCGGGGGGTGGGCCAGCCCCAGCATTTT CASSQVSQRGVGQPQHF
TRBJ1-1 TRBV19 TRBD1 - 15 TGTGCCAGTAGTTCGAAACAGGGGGCGTACACTGAAGCTTTCTTT CASSSKQGAYTEAFF
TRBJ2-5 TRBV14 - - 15 TGTGCCAGCAGCCAAACTAGTAATGCCCAAGAGACCCAGTACTTC CASSQTSNAQETQYF
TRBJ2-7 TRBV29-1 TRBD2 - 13 TGCAGCGTTGTGCGGGAGGATTTATACGAGCAGTACTTC CSVVREDLYEQYF
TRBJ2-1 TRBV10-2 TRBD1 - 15 TGCGCCAGCAGTGACCCCGGGACAGGCTACAATGAGCAGTTCTTC CASSDPGTGYNEQFF
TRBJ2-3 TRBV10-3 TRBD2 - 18 TGTGCCATCAGTATGAAGGGGACGGGACTAGCGGGGGGTGATACGCAGTATTTT CAISMKGTGLAGGDTQYF
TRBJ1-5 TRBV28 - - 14 TGTGCCAGCAGTTCACCAGGGGTTGTCCAGCCCCAGCATTTT CASSSPGVVQPQHF
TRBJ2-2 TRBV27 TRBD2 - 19 TGTGCCAGCAGTTTATACTCCCAACTAGCGGGAGGGCCAGGCGGGGAGCTGTTTTTT CASSLYSQLAGGPGGELFF
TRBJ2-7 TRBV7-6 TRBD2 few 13 TGTGCCAGCAGCTGGGGAGGGCACAACGAGCAGTACTTC CASSWGGHNEQYF
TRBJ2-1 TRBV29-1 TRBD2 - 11 TGCAGCGTGGCGGGGGGGAATGAGCAGTTCTTC CSVAGGNEQFF
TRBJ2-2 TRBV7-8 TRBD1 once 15 TGTGCCAGCAGCTTAGGAGGGGGCAGGACCGGGGAGCTGTTTTTT CASSLGGGRTGELFF
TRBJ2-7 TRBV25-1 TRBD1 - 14 TGTGCCAGCAGTGAATGGACAGGGGGCGACGAGCAGTACTTC CASSEWTGGDEQYF
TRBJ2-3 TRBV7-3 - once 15 TGTGCCAGCAGCTTACGACAGTCAGGCACAGATACGCAGTATTTT CASSLRQSGTDTQYF
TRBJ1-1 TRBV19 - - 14 TGTGCCAGTAGTATTTCCGGGATCAACACTGAAGCTTTCTTT CASSISGINTEAFF
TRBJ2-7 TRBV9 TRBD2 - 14 TGTGCCAGCAGCGTAGGCCTAGCGGGAGTTGAGCAGTACTTC CASSVGLAGVEQYF
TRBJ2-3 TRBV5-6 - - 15 TGTGCCAGCAGCTTAGGCGGTTCTAGCACAGATACGCAGTATTTT CASSLGGSSTDTQYF
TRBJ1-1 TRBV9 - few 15 TGTGCCAGCAGCCCTACCGGGGAGTTGTACACTGAAGCTTTCTTT CASSPTGELYTEAFF
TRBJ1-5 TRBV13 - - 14 TGTGCCAGCAGCTTAGGAGGGGTGGGCCAGCCCCAGCATTTT CASSLGGVGQPQHF
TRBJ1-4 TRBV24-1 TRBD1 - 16 TGTGCCACCAGAGGGTCCTCGGGACAGGATTCTGAAAAACTGTTTTTT CATRGSSGQDSEKLFF
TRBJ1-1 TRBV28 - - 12 TGTGCCAGCAGTTTACGGAATGGGGAGGCTTTCTTT CASSLRNGEAFF
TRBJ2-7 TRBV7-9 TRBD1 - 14 TGTGCCAGCAGCGACAGACAGGGGGCGTACGAGCAGTACTTC CASSDRQGAYEQYF
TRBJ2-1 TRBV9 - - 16 TGTGCCAGCAGCGTCGGTTGGAGTCTCTCCTACAATGAGCAGTTCTTC CASSVGWSLSYNEQFF
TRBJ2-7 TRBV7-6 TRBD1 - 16 TGTGCCAGCAGCTTAGTAGCAGGGGGCGCGTACGGCGAGCAGTACTTC CASSLVAGGAYGEQYF
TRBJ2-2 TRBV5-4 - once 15 TGTGCCAGCAGTAGCGGTATTACGAACACCGGGGAGCTGTTTTTT CASSSGITNTGELFF
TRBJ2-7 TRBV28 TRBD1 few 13 TGTGCCAGCAAGGCAGGGGGCGTCTACGAGCAGTACTTC CASKAGGVYEQYF
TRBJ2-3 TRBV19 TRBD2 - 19 TGTGCCAGTAGTATACACGCCGAGGGACTAGCGGCTTACACAGATACGCAGTATTTT CASSIHAEGLAAYTDTQYF
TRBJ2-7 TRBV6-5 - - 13 TGTGCCAGCAGCGACTTTCCCGGGTACGAGCAGTACTTC CASSDFPGYEQYF
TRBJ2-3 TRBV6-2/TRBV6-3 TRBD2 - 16 TGTGCCAGCAGTGTAACGCTAGCGGCAAACACAGATACGCAGTATTTT CASSVTLAANTDTQYF
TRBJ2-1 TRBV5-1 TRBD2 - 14 TGCGCCAGCAGCTTTCTAGCGGGGGGAAATGAGCAGTTCTTC CASSFLAGGNEQFF
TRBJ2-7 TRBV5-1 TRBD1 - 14 TGCGCCAGCAGCTTTACAGGGGACTCCTACGAGCAGTACTTC CASSFTGDSYEQYF
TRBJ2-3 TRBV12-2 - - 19 TGTGCAAGTCGCTTAGAGGTGGGGTTAGCGGGAGGGAGGACAGATACGCAGTATTTT CASRLEVGLAGGRTDTQYF
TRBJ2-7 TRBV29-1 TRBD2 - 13 TGCAGCGTTTGGACTAGCGGCGCCTACGAGCAGTACTTC CSVWTSGAYEQYF
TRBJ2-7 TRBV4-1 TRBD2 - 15 TGCGCCAGCAGCCAAGTTGCTAGCGGCTACTACGAGCAGTACTTC CASSQVASGYYEQYF
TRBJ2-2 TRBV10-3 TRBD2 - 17 TGTGCCATCCCCCGGGAGGCGGAGAACCCGAACACCGGGGAGCTGTTTTTT CAIPREAENPNTGELFF
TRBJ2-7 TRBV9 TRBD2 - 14 TGTGCCAGCAGCGTGACTAGCGGGAGCCACGAGCAGTACTTC CASSVTSGSHEQYF
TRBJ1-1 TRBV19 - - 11 TGTGCCAGTAGCAAAAACACTGAAGCTTTCTTT CASSKNTEAFF
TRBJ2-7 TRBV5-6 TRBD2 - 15 TGTGCCAGCAGTCTAGCGGGAGGGGAGTTTTACGAGCAGTACTTC CASSLAGGEFYEQYF
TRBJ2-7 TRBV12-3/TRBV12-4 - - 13 TGTGCCAGCAGCCCACGTAGCTCCTACGAGCAGTACTTC CASSPRSSYEQYF
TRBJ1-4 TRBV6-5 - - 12 TGTGCCAGCAGGGCCCCTAATGAAAAACTGTTTTTT CASRAPNEKLFF
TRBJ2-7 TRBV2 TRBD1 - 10 TGTGCCAGCAGTGGGACAGGGACCTTGTTC CASSGTGTLF
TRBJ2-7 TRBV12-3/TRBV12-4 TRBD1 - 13 TGTGCCAGCAGCACCGGGACAGGGAACGAGCAGTACTTC CASSTGTGNEQYF
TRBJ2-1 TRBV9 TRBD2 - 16 TGTGCCAGCAGCGTCCTGGCGGGAGGGTCCTACAATGAGCAGTTCTTC CASSVLAGGSYNEQFF
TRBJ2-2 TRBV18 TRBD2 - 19 TGTGCCAGCTCTCTCAAGGAGACTAGCGGGAGGTCGAATACCGGGGAGCTGTTTTTT CASSLKETSGRSNTGELFF
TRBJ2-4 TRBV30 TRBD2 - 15 TGTGCCTGGAGTGTCGGCGGGGGAGCCAAAAACATTCAGTACTTC CAWSVGGGAKNIQYF
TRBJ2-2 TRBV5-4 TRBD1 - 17 TGTGCCAGCAGCTTGGCCGGTGGGACAGGGGGCACCGGGGAGCTGTTTTTT CASSLAGGTGGTGELFF